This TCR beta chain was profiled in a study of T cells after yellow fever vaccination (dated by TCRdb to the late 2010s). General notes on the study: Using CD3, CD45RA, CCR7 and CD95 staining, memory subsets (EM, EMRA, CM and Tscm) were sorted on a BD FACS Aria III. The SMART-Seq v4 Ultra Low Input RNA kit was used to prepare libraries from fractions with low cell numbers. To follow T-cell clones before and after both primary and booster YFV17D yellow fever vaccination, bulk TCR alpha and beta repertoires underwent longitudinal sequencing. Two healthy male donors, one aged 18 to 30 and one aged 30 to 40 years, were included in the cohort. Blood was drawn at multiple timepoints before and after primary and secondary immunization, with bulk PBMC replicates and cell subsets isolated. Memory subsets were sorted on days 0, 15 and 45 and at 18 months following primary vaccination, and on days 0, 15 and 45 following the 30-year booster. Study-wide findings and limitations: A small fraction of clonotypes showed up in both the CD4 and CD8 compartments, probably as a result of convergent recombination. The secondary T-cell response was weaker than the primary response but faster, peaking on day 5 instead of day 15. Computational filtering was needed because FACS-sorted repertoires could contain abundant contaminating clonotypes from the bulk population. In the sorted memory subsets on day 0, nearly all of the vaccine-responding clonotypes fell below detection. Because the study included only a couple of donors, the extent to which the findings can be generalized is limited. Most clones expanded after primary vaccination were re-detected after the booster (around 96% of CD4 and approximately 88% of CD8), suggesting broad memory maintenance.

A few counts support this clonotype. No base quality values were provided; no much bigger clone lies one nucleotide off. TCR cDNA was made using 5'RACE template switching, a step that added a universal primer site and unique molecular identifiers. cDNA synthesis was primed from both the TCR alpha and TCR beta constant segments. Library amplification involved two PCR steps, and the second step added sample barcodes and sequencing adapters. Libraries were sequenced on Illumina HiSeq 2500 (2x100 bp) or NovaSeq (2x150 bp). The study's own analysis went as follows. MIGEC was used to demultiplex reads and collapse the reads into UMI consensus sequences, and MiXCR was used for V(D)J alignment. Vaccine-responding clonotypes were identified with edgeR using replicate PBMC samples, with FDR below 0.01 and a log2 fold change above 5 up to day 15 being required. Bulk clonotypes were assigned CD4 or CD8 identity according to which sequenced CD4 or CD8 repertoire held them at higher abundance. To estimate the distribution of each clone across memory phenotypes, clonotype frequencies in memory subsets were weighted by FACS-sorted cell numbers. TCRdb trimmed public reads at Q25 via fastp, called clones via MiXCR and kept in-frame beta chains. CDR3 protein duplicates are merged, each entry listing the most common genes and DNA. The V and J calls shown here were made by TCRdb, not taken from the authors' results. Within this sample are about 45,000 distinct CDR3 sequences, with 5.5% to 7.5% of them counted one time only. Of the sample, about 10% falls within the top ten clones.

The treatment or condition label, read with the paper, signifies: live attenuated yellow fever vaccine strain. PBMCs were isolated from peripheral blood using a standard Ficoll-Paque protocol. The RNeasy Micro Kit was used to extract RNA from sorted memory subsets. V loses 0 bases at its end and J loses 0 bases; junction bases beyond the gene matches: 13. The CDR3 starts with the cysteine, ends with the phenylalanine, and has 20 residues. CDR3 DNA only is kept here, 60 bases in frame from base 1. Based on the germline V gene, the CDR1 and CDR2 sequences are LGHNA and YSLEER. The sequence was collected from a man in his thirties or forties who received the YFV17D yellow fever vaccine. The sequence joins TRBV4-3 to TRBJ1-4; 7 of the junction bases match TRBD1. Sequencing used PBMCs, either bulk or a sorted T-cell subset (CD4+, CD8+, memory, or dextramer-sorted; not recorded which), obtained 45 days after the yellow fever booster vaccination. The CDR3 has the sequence CASSQDVDRVIVPTNEKLFF. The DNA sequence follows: TGCGCCAGCAGCCAAGATGTTGACAGGGTAATAGTTCCAACTAATGAAAAACTGTTTTTT.